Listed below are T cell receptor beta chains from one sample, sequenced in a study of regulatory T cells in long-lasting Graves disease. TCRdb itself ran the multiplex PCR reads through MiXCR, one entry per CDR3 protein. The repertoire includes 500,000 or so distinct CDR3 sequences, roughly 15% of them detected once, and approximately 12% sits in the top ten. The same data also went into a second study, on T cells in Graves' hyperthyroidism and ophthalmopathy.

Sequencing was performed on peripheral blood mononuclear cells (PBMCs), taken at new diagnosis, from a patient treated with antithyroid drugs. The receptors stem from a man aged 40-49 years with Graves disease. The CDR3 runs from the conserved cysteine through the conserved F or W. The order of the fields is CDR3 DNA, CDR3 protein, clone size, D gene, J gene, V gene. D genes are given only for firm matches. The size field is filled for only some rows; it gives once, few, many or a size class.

CDR3 DNA: TGTGCCTGGAGTGCCGGACTCGGAGCTTTCTTT
CDR3 protein: CAWSAGLGAFF
clone size: many
D gene: NA
J gene: TRBJ1-1
V gene: TRBV30

CDR3 DNA: TGTGCCAGCAGCTACTTCCCTAGCGGGAGGTACAATGAGCAGTTCTTC
CDR3 protein: CASSYFPSGRYNEQFF
clone size: many
D gene: TRBD2
J gene: TRBJ2-1
V gene: TRBV6-5

CDR3 DNA: TGCAGTGCTAGAGTCCCGACTAGCACAGATACGCAGTATTTT
CDR3 protein: CSARVPTSTDTQYF
clone size: many
D gene: NA
J gene: TRBJ2-3
V gene: TRBV20-1

CDR3 DNA: TGTGCCAGCAGCATAAACGGACTAGCGGGAATCTACGAGCAGTACTTC
CDR3 protein: CASSINGLAGIYEQYF
clone size: many
D gene: TRBD2
J gene: TRBJ2-7
V gene: TRBV7-9

CDR3 DNA: TGTGCCAGCAGTTTCCTATCAGATACGCAGTATTTT
CDR3 protein: CASSFLSDTQYF
clone size: many
D gene: NA
J gene: TRBJ2-3
V gene: TRBV2

CDR3 DNA: TGTGTCACCCGATCCTACAATGAGCAGTTCTTC
CDR3 protein: CVTRSYNEQFF
clone size: NA
D gene: NA
J gene: TRBJ2-1
V gene: TRBV30

CDR3 DNA: TGTGCCAGCAGTCCGGGACAGGGACATGGCTACACCTTC
CDR3 protein: CASSPGQGHGYTF
clone size: many
D gene: TRBD1
J gene: TRBJ1-2
V gene: TRBV12-3/TRBV12-4

CDR3 DNA: TGTGCCAGCAGTTTAGCACAGGGGGACACTGAAGCTTTCTTT
CDR3 protein: CASSLAQGDTEAFF
clone size: many
D gene: TRBD1
J gene: TRBJ1-1
V gene: TRBV12-3/TRBV12-4

CDR3 DNA: TGTGCCAGCAGCAGCCCACAGGGGTCCGGAAACACCATATATTTT
CDR3 protein: CASSSPQGSGNTIYF
clone size: few
D gene: TRBD1
J gene: TRBJ1-3
V gene: TRBV12-3/TRBV12-4

CDR3 DNA: TGTGCCAGCAAAAACACCGAAAGCTCCTACGAGCAGTACTTC
CDR3 protein: CASKNTESSYEQYF
clone size: many
D gene: NA
J gene: TRBJ2-7
V gene: TRBV2

CDR3 DNA: TGCGCCAGCAGTTATAGGTCAACCGAGGGCGAGCAGTACTTC
CDR3 protein: CASSYRSTEGEQYF
clone size: few
D gene: NA
J gene: TRBJ2-7
V gene: TRBV10-1

CDR3 DNA: TGTGCCAGCAGTTTGCCAAAGGGGGCCGGCACTGAAGCTTTCTTT
CDR3 protein: CASSLPKGAGTEAFF
clone size: NA
D gene: TRBD1
J gene: TRBJ1-1
V gene: TRBV28

CDR3 DNA: TGCAGCGTCGCGCCGGGACAGAGCTACGAGCAGTACTTC
CDR3 protein: CSVAPGQSYEQYF
clone size: many
D gene: TRBD1
J gene: TRBJ2-7
V gene: TRBV29-1

CDR3 DNA: TGTGCCAGCACCCTACAGGGGGCGAGGGCTGGCTCACCCCTCCACTTT
CDR3 protein: CASTLQGARAGSPLHF
clone size: NA
D gene: TRBD1
J gene: TRBJ1-6
V gene: TRBV6-1

CDR3 DNA: TGTGCCAGTGCCCCCGGCGGAGGTCCCTACGAGCAGTACTTC
CDR3 protein: CASAPGGGPYEQYF
clone size: NA
D gene: NA
J gene: TRBJ2-7
V gene: TRBV19

CDR3 DNA: TGTGCCAGCAGCGCTGGCCAGCGGGGGGACAATGAGCAGTTCTTC
CDR3 protein: CASSAGQRGDNEQFF
clone size: NA
D gene: TRBD2
J gene: TRBJ2-1
V gene: TRBV9

CDR3 DNA: TGCGCCAGCAGTGAGGGGGGGCGATATTACGAGCAGTACTTC
CDR3 protein: CASSEGGRYYEQYF
clone size: few
D gene: NA
J gene: TRBJ2-7
V gene: TRBV10-2

CDR3 DNA: TGTGCCAGCAGGGAGGGGCTTCGGGAGACCCAGTACTTC
CDR3 protein: CASREGLRETQYF
clone size: NA
D gene: NA
J gene: TRBJ2-5
V gene: TRBV11-1

CDR3 DNA: TGTGCGGCCGGGCTAGCGGGTTTCTACGAGCAGTACTTC
CDR3 protein: CAAGLAGFYEQYF
clone size: many
D gene: TRBD2
J gene: TRBJ2-7
V gene: TRBV30

CDR3 DNA: TGTGCCAGCAGCTTAGCCCGACAGGGGAACGACGAGCAGTACTTC
CDR3 protein: CASSLARQGNDEQYF
clone size: few
D gene: TRBD1
J gene: TRBJ2-7
V gene: TRBV7-2

CDR3 DNA: TGTGCCAGCAGCCTAAATGGGGGGGCTACCTACGAGCAGTACTTC
CDR3 protein: CASSLNGGATYEQYF
clone size: many
D gene: NA
J gene: TRBJ2-7
V gene: TRBV7-3

CDR3 DNA: TGTGCCAGCAGCGACGGGTACAATGAGCAGTTCTTC
CDR3 protein: CASSDGYNEQFF
clone size: NA
D gene: NA
J gene: TRBJ2-1
V gene: TRBV5-4

CDR3 DNA: TGTGCCATCCTAATGGGGGGATCGAACACCGGGGAGCTGTTTTTT
CDR3 protein: CAILMGGSNTGELFF
clone size: many
D gene: NA
J gene: TRBJ2-2
V gene: TRBV2

CDR3 DNA: TGTGCCAGTAGTATCCAAGCGGGAGGATCCTACGAGCAGTACTTC
CDR3 protein: CASSIQAGGSYEQYF
clone size: few
D gene: TRBD2
J gene: TRBJ2-7
V gene: TRBV19

CDR3 DNA: TGTGCCAGCAGTTTAGCGCTAGCGGGACCACAAGAGACCCAGTACTTC
CDR3 protein: CASSLALAGPQETQYF
clone size: many
D gene: TRBD2
J gene: TRBJ2-5
V gene: TRBV28

CDR3 DNA: TGTGCTAGTGGTTTGGTCCTTGATCTGGGGGCGACACCTCGAAACACTGAAGCTTTCTTT
CDR3 protein: CASGLVLDLGATPRNTEAFF
clone size: few
D gene: NA
J gene: TRBJ1-1
V gene: TRBV12-5

CDR3 DNA: TGTGCCAGCAGTGCGGCCGGGACAGGGGTCGGCTACACCTTC
CDR3 protein: CASSAAGTGVGYTF
clone size: few
D gene: TRBD1
J gene: TRBJ1-2
V gene: TRBV27

CDR3 DNA: TGTGCCAGCAGTTTGTTCAGGGGGGCCACTCCACACAATGAGCAGTTCTTC
CDR3 protein: CASSLFRGATPHNEQFF
clone size: NA
D gene: NA
J gene: TRBJ2-1
V gene: TRBV27

CDR3 DNA: TGTGCCAGCAGCTTAGTGGGGTACCATAATTCACCCCTCCACTTT
CDR3 protein: CASSLVGYHNSPLHF
clone size: many
D gene: NA
J gene: TRBJ1-6
V gene: TRBV11-2

CDR3 DNA: TGCAGCGTGACCGGCTACACCTTC
CDR3 protein: CSVTGYTF
clone size: few
D gene: NA
J gene: TRBJ1-2
V gene: TRBV29-1

CDR3 DNA: TGTGCCAGCAGGCAAGACAGGGTGGAGTATTTT
CDR3 protein: CASRQDRVEYF
clone size: few
D gene: TRBD1
J gene: TRBJ2-3
V gene: TRBV6-1

CDR3 DNA: TGTGCCAGCGGTGACCCTGTATCAATCCAAGAGACCCAGTACTTC
CDR3 protein: CASGDPVSIQETQYF
clone size: NA
D gene: NA
J gene: TRBJ2-5
V gene: TRBV25-1

CDR3 DNA: TGTGCCACCAGCGACACCGCCTACACCGGGGAGCTGTTTTTT
CDR3 protein: CATSDTAYTGELFF
clone size: few
D gene: NA
J gene: TRBJ2-2
V gene: TRBV24-1

CDR3 DNA: TGCAGTGCTACTCAACAGGGGAATGAGCAGTTCTTC
CDR3 protein: CSATQQGNEQFF
clone size: few
D gene: TRBD1
J gene: TRBJ2-1
V gene: TRBV20-1

CDR3 DNA: TGTGCCAGCAGCGGGTACGGGGGGACCAAAAACATTCAGTACTTC
CDR3 protein: CASSGYGGTKNIQYF
clone size: NA
D gene: TRBD2
J gene: TRBJ2-4
V gene: TRBV9

CDR3 DNA: TGCGCCAGCAGTGTGGAGCTGGACTACGAGCAGTACTTC
CDR3 protein: CASSVELDYEQYF
clone size: few
D gene: NA
J gene: TRBJ2-7
V gene: TRBV10-2

CDR3 DNA: TGCGCCAGCAGCTCTTCGACTAGCGGGAGTGATGAGCAGTTCTTC
CDR3 protein: CASSSSTSGSDEQFF
clone size: NA
D gene: TRBD2
J gene: TRBJ2-1
V gene: TRBV5-1

CDR3 DNA: TGTGCCAGTAGGGAGAGGGTGTACAATGAGCAGTTCTTC
CDR3 protein: CASRERVYNEQFF
clone size: few
D gene: NA
J gene: TRBJ2-1
V gene: TRBV19

CDR3 DNA: TGCAGTGCTAGACCGACTAGCGGGAGTTTTCCCGCCAAAAACATTCAGTACTTC
CDR3 protein: CSARPTSGSFPAKNIQYF
clone size: few
D gene: TRBD2
J gene: TRBJ2-4
V gene: TRBV20-1

CDR3 DNA: TGTGCCAGCAGCCCCACACTAGCGGGGAGGTCTTTAGCGCAGTATTTT
CDR3 protein: CASSPTLAGRSLAQYF
clone size: many
D gene: TRBD2
J gene: TRBJ2-3
V gene: TRBV7-3